The 9 T cell receptor beta chains below all came from one sample that was sequenced in a study of blood T cell repertoires in COVID-19. This table comes from immunoSEQ multiplex PCR, and its TCRdb copy is limited to in-frame clones, with some not included. The repertoire holds approximately 300,000 clones, with about 80% as singletons. The sequenced sample consisted of peripheral blood. These receptor sequences come from a person between 65 and 80 years old with COVID-19, enrolled during active disease.

The chain uses TRBV27 and TRBJ1-2; D is possibly TRBD1 (6 bases). From germline, CDR1 is MNHEY and CDR2 SMNVEV (reference sequence). This CDR3 region has 11 residues. Trimming took off 9 bases at V and 8 bases at J, with 13 bases between the two ends. Here the CDR3 reads CASLGGGGYTF. CDR3 coding DNA: TGTGCCAGTTTAGGGGGGGGAGGCTACACCTTC.

The V call is TRBV7-9, the J call TRBJ2-2, with 8 bases that match TRBD1. The germline CDR1 and CDR2 sequences are SEHNR and FQNEAQ (reference sequence). The ends lost 5 bases at V and 3 bases at J; junction bases unmatched: 8. This CDR3 comprises 16 residues. CDR3 sequence reads: CASSHRQGRDTGELFF. The CDR3 DNA sequence: TGTGCCAGCAGCCATAGACAGGGGCGTGACACCGGGGAGCTGTTTTTT.

The chain uses TRBV6-4 and TRBJ1-1, with D possibly matching TRBD1 (5 bases). This CDR3 is built from 13 residues. V dropped 4 bases and J dropped 0 bases, with 6 bases sitting between them. Germline values: CDR1 MRHNA, CDR2 SNTAGT. The CDR3 protein is CASSGQMNTEAFF. CDR3 DNA: TGTGCCAGCAGTGGACAGATGAACACTGAAGCTTTCTTT.

This rearrangement joins TRBV6-6 to TRBJ1-6, with unresolved D. V was trimmed by 7 bases and J by 0 bases, leaving 16 bases between them. The CDR3 consists of 17 residues. Germline CDR1 and CDR2: MNHNY and SVGAGI (reference sequence). CDR3 protein: CASIRRASSSYNSPLHF. The CDR3 nucleotides are TGTGCCAGCATTCGGCGGGCATCTAGCTCCTATAATTCACCCCTCCACTTT.

The chain employs TRBV12-5 and TRBJ2-7, with 7 positions matching TRBD1. V was clipped by 3 bases and J by 2 bases; unmatched bases: 10. Per germline, CDR1 LGHNT and CDR2 FRNRAP. The CDR3 runs 16 residues. The CDR3 sequence is CASGFNPGQHPYEQYF. The CDR3 region has the DNA TGTGCTAGTGGTTTTAACCCGGGACAGCATCCCTACGAGCAGTACTTC.

V gene TRBV6-1 combines with J gene TRBJ2-1; D call uncertain. Trimming took off 0 bases at V and 5 bases at J, with 20 bases between the two ends. Germline V gives CDR1 MNHNS, CDR2 SASEGT. The CDR3 sequence is 18 residues long. CDR3: CASSEALIRVRVNNEQFF. The DNA for the CDR3 is TGTGCCAGCAGTGAAGCCCTTATTAGAGTTCGGGTAAACAATGAGCAGTTCTTC.

The chain is built from TRBV4-3 and TRBJ1-1; 10 bases agree with TRBD1. The J segment lost 3 bases and the V segment lost 1 base, leaving 8 bases of the junction unmatched. This CDR3 has 17 residues. CDR1 and CDR2 (germline): LGHNA, YSLEER. Here the CDR3 DNA reads TGCGCCAGCAGCCAAGCTCTGCCGGGACAGGGGCACACTGAAGCTTTCTTT. The encoded protein is CASSQALPGQGHTEAFF.

Here the CDR3 reads CASSQDSGTGTGTEKLFF. CDR3 sequence (DNA): TGTGCCAGCAGCCAAGATTCGGGGACCGGGACAGGGACTGAAAAACTGTTTTTT. The rearrangement joins TRBV3-1 (or the pseudogene TRBV3-2) to TRBJ1-4; the match to TRBD1 covers 9 bases. J was trimmed by 7 bases and V by 0 bases; bases with no gene match: 12. The CDR3 has 18 amino acids. Germline V lookup: CDR1 LGHDT, CDR2 YNNKEL (reference sequence).

This clone was counted at least ten times. V gene TRBV19 combines with J gene TRBJ2-5, with a tentative D call TRBD1 (6 bases). Germline assignment: CDR1 LNHDA and CDR2 SQIVND (reference sequence). The CDR3 runs 16 residues. Trimming removed 5 bases at V and 2 bases at J, with 18 bases between. CDR3 sequence reads: CASSASWTDNQETQYF. The CDR3, as DNA: TGTGCCAGTAGTGCGAGTTGGACAGACAATCAAGAGACCCAGTACTTC. Based on the CDR3 plus reference TRBV19 and TRBJ2-5, the full variable domain is DGGITQSPKYLFRKEGQNVTLSCEQNLNHDAMYWYRQDPGQGLRLIYYSQIVNDFQKGDIAEGYSVSREKKESFPLTVTSAQKNPTAFYLCASSASWTDNQETQYFGPGTRLLVL.